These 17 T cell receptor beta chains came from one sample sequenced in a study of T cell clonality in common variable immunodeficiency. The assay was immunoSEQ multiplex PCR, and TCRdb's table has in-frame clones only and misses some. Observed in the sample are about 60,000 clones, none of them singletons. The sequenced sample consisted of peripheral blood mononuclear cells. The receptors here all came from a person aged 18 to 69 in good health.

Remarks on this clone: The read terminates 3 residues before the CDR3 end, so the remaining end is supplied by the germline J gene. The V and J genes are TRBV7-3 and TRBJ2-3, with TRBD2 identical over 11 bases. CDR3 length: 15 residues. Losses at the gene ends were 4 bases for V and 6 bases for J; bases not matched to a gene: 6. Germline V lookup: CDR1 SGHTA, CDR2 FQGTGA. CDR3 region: CASSSSGGQGDTQYF. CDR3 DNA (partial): TGTGCCAGCAGCTCTAGCGGGGGGCAGGGGGATACG. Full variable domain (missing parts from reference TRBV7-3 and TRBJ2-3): GAGVSQTPSNKVTEKGKYVELRCDPISGHTALYWYRQSLGQGPEFLIYFQGTGAADDSGLPNDRFFAVRPEGSVSTLKIQRTERGDSAVYLCASSSSGGQGDTQYFGPGTRLTVL.

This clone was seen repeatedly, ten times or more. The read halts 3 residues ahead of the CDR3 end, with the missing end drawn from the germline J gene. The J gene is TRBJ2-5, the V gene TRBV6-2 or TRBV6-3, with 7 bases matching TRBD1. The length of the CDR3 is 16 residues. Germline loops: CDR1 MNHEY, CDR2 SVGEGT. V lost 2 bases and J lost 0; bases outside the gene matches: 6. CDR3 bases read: TGTGCCAGCAGTTACAGGGACAGTGCGTACCAAGAGACC. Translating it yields CASSYRDSAYQET. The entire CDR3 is CASSYRDSAYQETQYF.

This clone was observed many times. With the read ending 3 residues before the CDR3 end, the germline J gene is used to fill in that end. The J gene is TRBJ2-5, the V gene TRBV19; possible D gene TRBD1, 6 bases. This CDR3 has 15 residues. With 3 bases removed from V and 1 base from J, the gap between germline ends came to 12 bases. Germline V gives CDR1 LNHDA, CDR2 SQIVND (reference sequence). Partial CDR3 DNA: TGTGCCAGTAGTATCTCTGGACAGACCCAAGAGACC. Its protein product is CASSISGQTQET. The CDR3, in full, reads CASSISGQTQETQYF.

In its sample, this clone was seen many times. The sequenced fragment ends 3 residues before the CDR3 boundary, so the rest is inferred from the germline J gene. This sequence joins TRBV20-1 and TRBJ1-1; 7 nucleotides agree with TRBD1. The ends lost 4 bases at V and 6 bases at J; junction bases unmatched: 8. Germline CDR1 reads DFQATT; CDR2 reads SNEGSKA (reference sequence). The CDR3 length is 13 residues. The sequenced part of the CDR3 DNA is TGCAGTGCTACAATACAGGGGAGGGCTGAA. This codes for CSATIQGRAE. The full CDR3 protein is CSATIQGRAEAFF.

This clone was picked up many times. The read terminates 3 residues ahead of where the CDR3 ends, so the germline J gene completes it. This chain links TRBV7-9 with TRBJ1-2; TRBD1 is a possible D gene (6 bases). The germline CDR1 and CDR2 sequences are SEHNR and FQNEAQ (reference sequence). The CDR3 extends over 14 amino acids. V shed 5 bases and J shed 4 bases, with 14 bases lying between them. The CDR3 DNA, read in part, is TGTGCCAGCAGCCTAAATCCAGGGGCCTATGGC. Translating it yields CASSLNPGAYG. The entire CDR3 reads CASSLNPGAYGYTF.

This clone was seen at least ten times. The DNA read from the CDR3 is TGTGCCACCCGACAGGGTCATAACACAGATACG. Encoded protein: CATRQGHNTDT. The entire CDR3 protein reads CATRQGHNTDTQYF. The chain links TRBV19 to TRBJ2-3, with 7 bases that match TRBD1. The missing CDR3 end, 3 residues past where the read stops, is filled in from the germline J gene. This CDR3 spans 14 amino acids. V shed 10 bases, J shed 2 bases, and the junction held 9 bases outside the gene matches. CDR1 LNHDA and CDR2 SQIVND come from the germline V gene (reference sequence).

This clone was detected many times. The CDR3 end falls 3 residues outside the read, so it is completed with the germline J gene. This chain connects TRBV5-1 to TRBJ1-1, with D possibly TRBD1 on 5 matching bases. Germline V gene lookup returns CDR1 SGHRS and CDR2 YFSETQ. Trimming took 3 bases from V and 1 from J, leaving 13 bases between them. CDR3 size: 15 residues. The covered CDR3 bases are TGCGCCAGCAGCTGGGTCCAGGGTACGAACACTGAA. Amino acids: CASSWVQGTNTE. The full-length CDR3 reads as CASSWVQGTNTEAFF.

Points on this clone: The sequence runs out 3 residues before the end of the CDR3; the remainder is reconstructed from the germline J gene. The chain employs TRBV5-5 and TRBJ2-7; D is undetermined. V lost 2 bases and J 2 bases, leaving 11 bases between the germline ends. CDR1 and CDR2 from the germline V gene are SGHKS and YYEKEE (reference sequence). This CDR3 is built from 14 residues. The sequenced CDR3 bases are TGTGCCAGCAGCTTAGTGGCAGATCCCTACGAG. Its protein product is CASSLVADPYE. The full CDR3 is CASSLVADPYEQYF.

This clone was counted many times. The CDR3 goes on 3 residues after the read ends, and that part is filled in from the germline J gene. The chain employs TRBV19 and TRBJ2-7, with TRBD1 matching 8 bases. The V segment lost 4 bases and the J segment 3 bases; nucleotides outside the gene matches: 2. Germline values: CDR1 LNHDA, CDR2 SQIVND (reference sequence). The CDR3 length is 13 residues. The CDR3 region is CASSTGTGYEQYF. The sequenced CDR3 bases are TGTGCCAGTAGTACGGGGACAGGCTACGAG.

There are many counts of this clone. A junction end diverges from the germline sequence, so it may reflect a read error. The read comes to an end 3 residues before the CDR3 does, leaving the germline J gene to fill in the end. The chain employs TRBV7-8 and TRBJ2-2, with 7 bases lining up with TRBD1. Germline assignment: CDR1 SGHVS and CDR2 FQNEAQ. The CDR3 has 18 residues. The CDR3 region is CASSLALRGPMNTGELFF. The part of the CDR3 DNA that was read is TGTGCCAGCAGCCTAGCCTTAAGGGGGCCGATGAACACCGGGGAG.

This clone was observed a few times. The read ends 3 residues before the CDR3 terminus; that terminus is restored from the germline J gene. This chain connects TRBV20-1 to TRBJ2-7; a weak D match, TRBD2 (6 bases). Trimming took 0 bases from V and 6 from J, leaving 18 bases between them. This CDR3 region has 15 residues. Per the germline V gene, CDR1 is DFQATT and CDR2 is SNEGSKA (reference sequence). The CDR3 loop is CSAREYRGRPLEQYF. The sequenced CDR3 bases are TGCAGTGCTAGAGAATATCGGGGGAGGCCCCTCGAG.

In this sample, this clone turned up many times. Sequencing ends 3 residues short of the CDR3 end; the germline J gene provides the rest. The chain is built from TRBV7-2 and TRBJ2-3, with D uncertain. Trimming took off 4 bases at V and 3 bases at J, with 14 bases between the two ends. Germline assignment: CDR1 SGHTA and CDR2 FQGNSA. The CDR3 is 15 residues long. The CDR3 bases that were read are TGTGCCAGCAGCTCTTCTCCCCTCGGGACAGATACG. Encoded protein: CASSSSPLGTDT. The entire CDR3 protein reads CASSSSPLGTDTQYF.

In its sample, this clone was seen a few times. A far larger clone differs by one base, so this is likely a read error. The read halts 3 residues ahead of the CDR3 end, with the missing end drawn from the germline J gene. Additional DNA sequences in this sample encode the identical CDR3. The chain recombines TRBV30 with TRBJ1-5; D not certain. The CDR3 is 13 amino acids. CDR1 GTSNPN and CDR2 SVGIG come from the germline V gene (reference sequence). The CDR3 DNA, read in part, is TGCGCCTGGAGTGTTGCCCCTGGCGGGCCC. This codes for CAWSVAPGGP. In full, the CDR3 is CAWSVAPGGPQHF.

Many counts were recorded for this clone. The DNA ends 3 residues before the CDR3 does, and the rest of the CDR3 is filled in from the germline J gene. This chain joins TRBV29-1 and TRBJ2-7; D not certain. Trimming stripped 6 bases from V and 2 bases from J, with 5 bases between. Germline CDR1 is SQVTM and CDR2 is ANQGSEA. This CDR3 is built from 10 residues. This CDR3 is CSVLAYEQYF. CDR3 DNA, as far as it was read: TGCAGCGTATTAGCCTACGAG.

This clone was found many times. Incomplete CDR3 DNA: TGTGCCAGCAGCTTTACAGGGGTCGGCGAAAAA. Residues: CASSFTGVGEK. The complete CDR3 protein is CASSFTGVGEKLFF. The chain uses TRBV11-2 and TRBJ1-4; 7 nucleotides align to TRBD1. With the read ending 3 residues before the CDR3 end, the germline J gene is used to fill in that end. Germline V lookup: CDR1 SGHAT, CDR2 FQNNGV. V was pared by 3 bases and J by 8 bases, with 6 bases of the junction left unmatched. This CDR3 is 14 amino acids long.

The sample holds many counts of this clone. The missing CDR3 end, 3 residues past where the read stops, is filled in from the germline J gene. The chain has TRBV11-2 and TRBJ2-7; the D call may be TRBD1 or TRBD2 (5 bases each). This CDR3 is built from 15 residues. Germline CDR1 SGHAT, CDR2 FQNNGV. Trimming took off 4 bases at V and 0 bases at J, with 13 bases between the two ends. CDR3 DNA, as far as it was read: TGTGCCAGCAGCTACGAGGGGCCAGTCTCCTACGAG. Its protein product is CASSYEGPVSYE. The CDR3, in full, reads CASSYEGPVSYEQYF.

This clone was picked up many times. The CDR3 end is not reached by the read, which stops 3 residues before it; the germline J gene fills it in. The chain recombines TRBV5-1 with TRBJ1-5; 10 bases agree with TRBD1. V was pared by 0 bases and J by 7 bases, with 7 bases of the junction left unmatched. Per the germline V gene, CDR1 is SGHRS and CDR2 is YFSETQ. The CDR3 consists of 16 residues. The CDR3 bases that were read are TGCGCCAGCAGCTTGGGCGTGGGACAGGGGTACCAGCCC. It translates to CASSLGVGQGYQP. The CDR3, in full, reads CASSLGVGQGYQPQHF.